A selection of T cell receptor beta chains follows, all from one sample in a study of Graves' ophthalmopathy and Graves' hyperthyroidism. TCRdb reprocessed the multiplex PCR reads with MiXCR, giving one entry per CDR3 protein. The sample carries 200,000 to 250,000 distinct CDR3 sequences, roughly 21% recorded once. The source material was peripheral blood. The origin of the receptors is a woman aged 45-59 years with Graves' ophthalmopathy. Both conserved end residues are part of each CDR3. Each record gives: J gene, V gene, clone size, CDR3 protein. Clone size appears in some rows only: once, few, many, or a class for an expanded clone.

j_call: TRBJ2-7
v_call: TRBV9
clone_size: many
cdr3_aa: CASSPRMSLEQYF

j_call: TRBJ2-2
v_call: TRBV29-1
clone_size: many
cdr3_aa: CRFGRRVGELFF

j_call: TRBJ2-7
v_call: TRBV3-1
clone_size: few
cdr3_aa: CASSQDRRRQGATYEQYF

j_call: TRBJ2-3
v_call: TRBV2
clone_size: NA
cdr3_aa: CASSERTTDTQYF

j_call: TRBJ2-7
v_call: TRBV7-2
clone_size: NA
cdr3_aa: CASSSGTTYEQYF

j_call: TRBJ2-7
v_call: TRBV27
clone_size: many
cdr3_aa: CASSLSQGSSYEQYF

j_call: TRBJ2-2
v_call: TRBV7-3
clone_size: few
cdr3_aa: CASNPRGSGNTGELFF

j_call: TRBJ1-1
v_call: TRBV24-1
clone_size: many
cdr3_aa: CATSVGGANTEAFF

j_call: TRBJ1-2
v_call: TRBV28
clone_size: many
cdr3_aa: CASSLFYGYTF

j_call: TRBJ2-7
v_call: TRBV11-2
clone_size: NA
cdr3_aa: CASSLLSGGSYEQYF

j_call: TRBJ1-5
v_call: TRBV6-1
clone_size: many
cdr3_aa: CASTLGTGVGNQPQHF

j_call: TRBJ2-5
v_call: TRBV11-2
clone_size: many
cdr3_aa: CASSSGETQYF

j_call: TRBJ1-2
v_call: TRBV7-2
clone_size: many
cdr3_aa: CASSLGWTGARKGYTF

j_call: TRBJ2-5
v_call: TRBV6-5
clone_size: many
cdr3_aa: CASTSTRGGETQYF

j_call: TRBJ1-6
v_call: TRBV11-2
clone_size: NA
cdr3_aa: CASSVAVIGSPLHF

j_call: TRBJ1-5
v_call: TRBV6-2/TRBV6-3
clone_size: NA
cdr3_aa: CASSYSGQGTRIGNQPQHF

j_call: TRBJ2-7
v_call: TRBV30
clone_size: many
cdr3_aa: CAWSRTYYEQYF